The 5 T cell receptor beta chains presented below share a single source sample, sequenced in a study of blood T cell repertoires in COVID-19 (dated by TCRdb to about 2020). Libraries came from the immunoSEQ multiplex PCR assay. The table comes from immuneACCESS by way of TCRdb, which keeps in-frame sequences with V and J called. Part of the clones is missing from these tables; in studies checked, under half for an unresolved V gene and the rest for unknown reasons. The sample has over 130,000 clones on record, under 90% of them singletons. Approximately 1.6% of the sample lies in the top ten. Sequencing was done on a sample of PBMCs or T cells enriched from blood (not recorded which). Receptors were obtained from a young woman who had been exposed to COVID-19.

The chain links TRBV6-1 to TRBJ1-5; 8 bases map to TRBD1. With V trimmed by 3 bases and J by 8 bases, 9 bases remained unmatched. CDR3 size: 15 residues. Germline CDR1 and CDR2: MNHNS and SASEGT. The CDR3 coding sequence is TGTGCCAGCAGTGACACGGTCAGGGGGCGTGAGCCCCAGCATTTT. Its translation: CASSDTVRGREPQHF.

The rearrangement joins TRBV5-1 to TRBJ1-1; tentative D call: TRBD1 (5 bases). Germline lookup yields CDR1 SGHRS and CDR2 YFSETQ. Trimming cost V 4 bases and J 3 bases, with 16 bases left between them. CDR3 size: 15 residues. The DNA for the CDR3 is TGCGCCAGCAGCCTAGACGGACACTTAGACACTGAAGCTTTCTTT. Translation: CASSLDGHLDTEAFF.

The chain employs TRBV6-5 and TRBJ1-2, with 8 bases aligning to TRBD1. Germline values: CDR1 MNHEY, CDR2 SVGAGI. V trimming: 6 bases; J trimming: 5 bases; junction bases outside the gene matches: 5. The CDR3 contains 13 residues. The CDR3 nucleotides read TGTGCCAGCAGCCAGGGGGCATGGTATGGCTACACCTTC. Protein product: CASSQGAWYGYTF.

This clone was seen a handful of times. This sequence joins TRBV30 and TRBJ1-1, with 8 positions matching TRBD1. CDR1 and CDR2 from the germline V gene are GTSNPN and SVGIG (reference sequence). V dropped 3 bases and J dropped 10; count of bases not matched to a gene: 10. This CDR3 is 13 amino acids long. Written as DNA, the CDR3 is TGTGCCTGGAGCGCAAACGGACAGGGAGCAGCTTTCTTT. Amino acids: CAWSANGQGAAFF.

The chain links TRBV7-7 to TRBJ2-1; D might be TRBD2 (5 bases). Trimming took off 5 bases at V and 7 bases at J, with 12 bases between the two ends. The CDR3 runs to 13 residues. Per the germline V gene, CDR1 is SSHAT and CDR2 is FNYEAQ (reference sequence). The CDR3 region is CASSLTSLNEQFF. For the CDR3, the DNA is TGTGCCAGCAGCCTTACTAGTTTGAATGAGCAGTTCTTC. Full variable domain (outside the CDR3, taken from reference TRBV7-7 and TRBJ2-1): GAGVSQSPRYKVTKRGQDVTLRCDPISSHATLYWYQQALGQGPEFLTYFNYEAQPDKSGLPSDRFSAERPEGSISTLTIQRTEQRDSAMYRCASSLTSLNEQFFGPGTRLTVL.